This note documents a single T cell receptor beta chain sequence. This clonotype appeared a few times. It lacks a known antigen. Base quality data are lacking; no much larger clone is found one base away. The germline V gene (reference sequence) sets CDR1 to MNHEY and CDR2 to SMNVEV. Compared with germline, V lacks 5 bases and J lacks 4 bases; bases without a gene match: 9. The CDR3, from cysteine to phenylalanine, totals 16 residues. Here the CDR3 DNA is all that survives: 48 bases in frame from base 1. The TCR beta CDR3 regions were amplified from RNA transcripts. A first-round RT-PCR of the TCR CDR3 used the HTBI primer set with the Qiagen OneStep RT-PCR kit. Libraries were constructed in a second round of multiplex PCR, after which size selection and purification were performed. Sequencing of the libraries was done on an Illumina HiSeq2000 using paired-end 100 bp reads. From the authors' description of their analysis: SOAPnuke was used to process the raw data, with reads discarded if the reads contained adapters or uncalled bases, had a mean Phred below 15, or lacked an exact constant-primer or identifier match. COPE v1.2.5 was used to merge high-quality paired reads, and clonotypes were defined as unique nucleotide sequences. Clonotypes were aligned to IMGT TRBV, TRBD and TRBJ reference segments using MiTCR v1.1. Analysis was restricted to V-J combinations with a frequency above 0.0001, which covered about 99% of repertoires. The TCS score was defined as F50 (clonal expansion) divided by E x V (chaos), with BLOSUM62-based TCRdist calculated between CDR3 peptides within each V-J. Welch's t-statistics and random forest reduced fewer than 550 V-J features to roughly 13, which were used in a naive Bayes classifier (R e1071). The public sequencing data were trimmed at Q25 with fastp and processed into clonotypes with MiXCR by TCRdb, which kept only in-frame beta chains. Rows with one shared CDR3 protein collapse into an entry with the most common genes and DNA. What appears here as the V and J calls and clone size reflects TCRdb's work, not the paper's. This sample has 250,000 to 350,000 distinct CDR3 sequences in its table, and around a sixth of those were observed once. The ten largest clones take up 33% of the sample.

Stable Graves' hyperthyroidism was defined as the absence of progression to ophthalmopathy over 18 months of follow-up. Hyperthyroidism patients were aged 18 to 65 years and newly diagnosed, with disease duration of less than 2 months. Any patient with an uncontrolled infection, another autoimmune disease, pregnancy or lactation was excluded. Diagnoses relied on clinical symptoms, serum thyroxine and TRAb, thyroid ultrasound and orbital computed tomography. Ficoll-Paque density gradient centrifugation was used to isolate PBMCs from about 9 ml of fresh peripheral blood. Total RNA was extracted with Trizol reagent, and quality was checked on an Agilent 2100 Bioanalyzer. The data derive from a study of T cells in Graves' hyperthyroidism and ophthalmopathy (dated by TCRdb to between 2019 and 2020). Study-wide context: Peripheral blood was collected at initial diagnosis, before any treatment. To identify distinguishing TCR V-J signatures, a discovery cohort of about 100 patients was used, comprising under 45 with Graves' ophthalmopathy and around 57 with stable Graves' hyperthyroidism. An independent validation cohort of fewer than 20 hyperthyroidism patients and more than 15 patients who later progressed to ophthalmopathy tested prospective prediction of ophthalmopathy. The 75 to 100 discovery patients were randomly divided into training and test sets at a 7:3 ratio. The study also compared thyroid tissue and blood T-cell repertoires from more than 5 Graves' hyperthyroidism patients. Once sampling was done, hyperthyroidism patients were given methimazole at a starting dose of 30 mg daily, whereas ophthalmopathy patients were given high-dose intravenous methylprednisolone. According to the paper, TCR Vbeta CDR3 sequencing was carried out on about 140 peripheral blood samples, which came from fewer than 50 ophthalmopathy, approximately 78 hyperthyroidism and some 17 progressor patients.

Overall results and qualifications from the work: Most expanded thyroid clonotypes (frequency above 0.001) were also detected in blood, suggesting blood repertoires may reflect thyroid immune responses. Ophthalmopathy was separated from stable hyperthyroidism by a 13 V-J signature model, with approximately 89% sensitivity and 81% to 82% specificity obtained in cross-validation and 80%/75% obtained in testing. During validation, the model predicted progression to ophthalmopathy a median of approximately 6 months ahead of onset, with almost 71% sensitivity and under 85% specificity. No statistical method was used to set the sample size in advance, and investigators knew the group allocation.

The TCR originated in a man aged 25 to 40 with Graves' hyperthyroidism. Input material: blood. Rearrangement joined TRBV27 to TRBJ2-5; TRBD1 lines up with 11 middle nucleotides. The DNA reads TGTGCCAGCAGTCCAAGGACAGGGGGCGCGGGAGAGACCCAGTACTTC. This codes for CASSPRTGGAGETQYF.